The next 20 T cell receptor beta chains were all read from a single sample in a study of T cells in localized non-small cell lung cancer. Sequenced by immunoSEQ multiplex PCR; TCRdb stores in-frame clones only, minus some. Seen here are about 41,000 clones, approximately 83% observed once, and the top ten hold about 8%. Sequenced material: PBMCs, taken before any cancer treatment. The receptor set was obtained from a man aged 35 to 70 with stage II lung adenocarcinoma.

This chain joins TRBV7-3 and TRBJ1-6, with a weak D call TRBD1 (6 bases). The CDR3 runs 13 residues. Germline loops: CDR1 SGHTA, CDR2 FQGTGA. V gave up 6 bases and J gave up 9 bases, with 12 bases separating them. CDR3: CASRLQGGSPLHF. In DNA form, the CDR3 reads TGTGCCAGCAGACTACAGGGTGGTTCACCCCTCCACTTT.

This chain connects TRBV5-1 to TRBJ1-1; 10 nucleotides line up with TRBD1. CDR3 length: 17 amino acids. The germline CDR1 and CDR2 sequences are SGHRS and YFSETQ. The junction had 9 bases not matched to a gene; V was cut back by 4 bases and J by 0 bases. CDR3 coding DNA: TGCGCCAGCAGCCTTCCGGACAGGGGGGTCATGAACACTGAAGCTTTCTTT. This translates into CASSLPDRGVMNTEAFF.

This sequence joins TRBV4-3 and TRBJ1-1, with a weak D call TRBD1 (6 bases). Germline V CDR1 and CDR2: LGHNA, YSLEER. The V end lost 3 bases, the J end lost 0 bases, and 11 bases lay between the germline ends. CDR3 size: 15 residues. The CDR3 loop is CASSQNRALNTEAFF. The CDR3 nucleotides are TGCGCCAGCAGCCAGAACAGGGCTCTGAACACTGAAGCTTTCTTT.

This chain uses TRBV7-9 with TRBJ2-3; D gene uncertain. Germline V gene data show CDR1 as SEHNR and CDR2 as FQNEAQ (reference sequence). The V gene lost 0 bases and the J gene lost 5 bases, with 9 bases spanning the gap. The CDR3 has 14 amino acids. CDR3 region: CASSLALGLDTQYF. CDR3 nucleotide sequence: TGTGCCAGCAGCTTAGCGCTAGGTCTAGATACGCAGTATTTT. Full variable domain (outside the CDR3, taken from reference TRBV7-9 and TRBJ2-3): DTGVSQNPRHKITKRGQNVTFRCDPISEHNRLYWYRQTLGQGPEFLTYFQNEAQLEKSRLLSDRFSAERPKGSFSTLEIQRTEQGDSAMYLCASSLALGLDTQYFGPGTRLTVL.

The chain couples TRBV11-2 to TRBJ2-7; D remains ambiguous. CDR3 length equals 12 residues. Trimming shortened V by 5 bases and J by 5 bases, and 10 bases separated the two germline ends. Germline CDR1 reads SGHAT; CDR2 reads FQNNGV. The CDR3 spells CASSPRGNEQYF. CDR3 bases: TGTGCCAGCAGCCCCCGTGGAAACGAGCAGTACTTC.

The chain joins TRBV19 to TRBJ1-2; D unresolved. In germline, CDR1 is LNHDA, CDR2 SQIVND (reference sequence). The CDR3 has 16 amino acids. V was clipped by 2 bases and J by 0 bases, with 13 bases between them. CDR3 loop: CASSIRGTAANYGYTF. In nucleotides, the CDR3 is TGTGCCAGTAGTATACGAGGCACTGCGGCTAACTATGGCTACACCTTC.

The chain couples TRBV10-3 to TRBJ1-6; 8 positions match TRBD1. CDR1 and CDR2 (germline): ENHRY, SYGVKD. V dropped 8 bases and J dropped 5; count of bases not matched to a gene: 5. This CDR3 spans 14 amino acids. DNA of the CDR3: TGTGCCATCGGCGGACAGGGAAATAATTCACCCCTCCACTTT. It is translated as CAIGGQGNNSPLHF.

CDR3 nucleotides: TGCAGTGCGCGTAGAGAAGAGACCCAGTACTTC. It is translated as CSARREETQYF. The chain is built from TRBV20-1 and TRBJ2-5; D gene uncertain. The CDR3 totals 11 residues. Trimming pared 6 bases from V and 3 bases from J, leaving 8 bases between. CDR1 DFQATT and CDR2 SNEGSKA come from the germline V gene (reference sequence).

The chain links TRBV10-3 to TRBJ2-7; 11 bases are shared with TRBD1. With 7 bases clipped from V and 2 bases from J, the junction kept 7 bases outside the gene matches. The CDR3 is 15 amino acids. CDR1 and CDR2 (germline): ENHRY, SYGVKD. The CDR3 region has the DNA TGTGCCATCAAAGAACCGGGACAGGGGGCCTACGAGCAGTACTTC. This encodes CAIKEPGQGAYEQYF.

The V and J genes are TRBV18 and TRBJ2-5, with 11 nucleotides matching TRBD2. Germline loops: CDR1 KGHSH, CDR2 LQKENI. The CDR3 totals 18 residues. J was trimmed by 5 bases and V by 6 bases; bases with no gene match: 17. For the CDR3, the DNA is TGTGCCAGCTCCCTGTTTAGCCAGGGACTAGCGGCCCGGGAGACCCAGTACTTC. Translation: CASSLFSQGLAARETQYF. The full variable domain, with the rest looked up from reference TRBV18 and TRBJ2-5, is NAGVMQNPRHLVRRRGQEARLRCSPMKGHSHVYWYRQLPEEGLKFMVYLQKENIIDESGMPKERFSAEFPKEGPSILRIQQVVRGDSAAYFCASSLFSQGLAARETQYFGPGTRLLVL.

The chain joins TRBV7-8 to TRBJ2-6; weak D call: TRBD1 (5 bases). Germline CDR1 SGHVS, CDR2 FQNEAQ. V was cut by 2 bases and J by 4 bases, with 30 bases left in between. This CDR3 spans 22 amino acids. The CDR3, as DNA: TGTGCCAGCAGCTTATTGGTGGGTATGGGGCCTCTATCCTCCGACGGGGCCAACGTCCTGACTTTC. Protein sequence: CASSLLVGMGPLSSDGANVLTF.

This sequence joins TRBV12-5 and TRBJ2-7; 11 bases are shared with TRBD1. The CDR3 runs to 20 residues. CDR1 is LGHNT and CDR2 is FRNRAP in the germline V gene. The V segment lost 0 bases and the J segment 0 bases; nucleotides outside the gene matches: 13. The CDR3: CASGLVSPRTGGLSSYEQYF. Written as DNA, the CDR3 is TGTGCTAGTGGTTTGGTATCCCCTCGGACAGGGGGCCTGAGCTCCTACGAGCAGTACTTC.

The V call is TRBV7-2, the J call TRBJ1-5; no firm D call. Trimming cost V 4 bases and J 7 bases, with 8 bases left between them. This CDR3 has 12 amino acids. Germline CDR1 is SGHTA and CDR2 is FQGNSA. The CDR3 nucleotides read TGTGCCAGCAGCTCGCCCCCCCAGCCCCAGCATTTT. Residues: CASSSPPQPQHF. Using reference TRBV7-2 and TRBJ1-5 for the parts outside the CDR3, the full variable domain is GAGVSQSPSNKVTEKGKDVELRCDPISGHTALYWYRQSLGQGLEFLIYFQGNSAPDKSGLPSDRFSAERTGGSVSTLTIQRTQQEDSAVYLCASSSPPQPQHFGDGTRLSIL.

V is TRBV5-1 and J is TRBJ2-3; D uncertain. Trimming shortened V by 5 bases and J by 5 bases, and 6 bases separated the two germline ends. In germline, CDR1 is SGHRS, CDR2 YFSETQ. The CDR3 is 11 amino acids. The CDR3 DNA follows: TGCGCCAGCAGGCGCGAAGATACGCAGTATTTT. It translates to CASRREDTQYF.

This chain connects TRBV6-1 to TRBJ2-7; TRBD2 might be the D (7 bases). V was shortened by 2 bases and J by 9 bases, with 20 bases between the two germline ends. In germline, CDR1 is MNHNS, CDR2 SASEGT. This CDR3 has 15 amino acids. The CDR3: CASSEWPGRGKAQYF. The CDR3 coding sequence is TGTGCCAGCAGTGAATGGCCGGGGAGGGGGAAAGCGCAGTACTTC.

Details on this clone: Other DNA sequences in this sample translate to the same CDR3. The rearrangement joins TRBV6-5 to TRBJ1-4; possible D gene TRBD1, 6 bases. V gave up 0 bases and J gave up 3 bases, with 8 bases separating them. Germline CDR1 is MNHEY and CDR2 is SVGAGI. This CDR3 region has 15 residues. The CDR3 is CASSYSGQSNEKLFF. The CDR3 nucleotides are TGTGCCAGCAGTTACTCTGGACAGTCTAATGAAAAACTGTTTTTT.

This clone came up a few times. The rearrangement joins TRBV4-2 to TRBJ1-2; TRBD1 matches at 7 bases. Germline CDR1 reads LGHNA; CDR2 reads YNFKEQ. J was trimmed by 4 bases and V by 0 bases; bases with no gene match: 11. The CDR3 has 17 residues. The CDR3 loop reads CASSQDLQGWDGYGYTF. The CDR3, as DNA: TGTGCCAGCAGCCAAGATTTACAGGGGTGGGACGGCTATGGCTACACCTTC.

This chain joins TRBV9 and TRBJ2-1; 7 nucleotides line up with TRBD2. After removal of 0 bases from V and 7 bases from J, the junction contained 7 bases not matched to a gene. This CDR3 spans 15 amino acids. Germline CDR1 SGDLS, CDR2 YYNGEE. CDR3 in amino acids: CASSVEAGVGNEQFF. The CDR3 DNA reads TGTGCCAGCAGCGTAGAGGCGGGAGTGGGTAATGAGCAGTTCTTC.

For the CDR3, the DNA is TGTGCCAGCAGTGAAGCGGAGTTTGAGTTCTTC. Translating gives CASSEAEFEFF. The chain recombines TRBV6-1 with TRBJ2-1; no clear D. The CDR3 has 11 amino acids. The germline CDR1 and CDR2 sequences are MNHNS and SASEGT. Trimming left V 0 bases short and J 14 bases short, with 8 bases between.

The chain links TRBV28 to TRBJ2-2; the D gene could be TRBD1 or TRBD2 (5 bases each). CDR3 size: 13 residues. The germline gives CDR1 MDHEN, CDR2 SYDVKM. The germline V and J ends were trimmed by 7 bases and 4 bases, with 10 bases remaining between them. The CDR3 sequence is CASMGRGTGELFF. The CDR3 DNA is TGTGCCAGCATGGGACGGGGCACCGGGGAGCTGTTTTTT.